The clone carrying this TCR beta chain was seen many times. A single record per CDR3 protein comes from TCRdb applying MiXCR to the 5' RACE reads. The sample has some 290,000 distinct CDR3 sequences, over 8.5% seen once. J was trimmed by 4 bases and V by 3 bases; bases with no gene match: 6. The CDR3 totals 18 residues. Germline V gene lookup returns CDR1 SNHLY and CDR2 FYNNEI. These data are taken from a study of T cells after yellow fever vaccination. The sequence came from a man aged 18-30 years who received the YFV17D yellow fever vaccine. The specimen was CD4+ T cells sorted from PBMCs, collected 45 days after the yellow fever booster vaccination. The chain recombines TRBV2 with TRBJ2-2, with 15 bases matching TRBD2. Here the CDR3 reads CASSDLGLAGGPTGELFF. DNA for the CDR3: TGTGCCAGCAGTGACCTCGGACTAGCGGGGGGGCCCACCGGGGAGCTGTTTTTT.